The 12 T cell receptor beta chains below were found in one sample sequenced in a study of blood T cell repertoires in COVID-19. TCRdb keeps only in-frame clones here, not all; method: immunoSEQ multiplex PCR. The table includes roughly 120,000 clones, roughly 85% detected once. Sample: peripheral blood. The source of these receptors is a man older than 75 with acute or convalescent COVID-19.

V and J are TRBV5-6 and TRBJ2-5; 12 positions match TRBD2. Germline lookup yields CDR1 SGHDT and CDR2 YYEEEE. The CDR3 covers 17 residues. V lost 4 bases to trimming and J lost 1 base; unmatched junction nucleotides: 8. The CDR3 nucleotides read TGTGCCAGCAGCGCTGGACTAGCGGGAAGCTTCCAAGAGACCCAGTACTTC. It is translated as CASSAGLAGSFQETQYF.

This sequence joins TRBV10-1 and TRBJ1-1, with unresolved D. V gave up 0 bases and J gave up 3 bases, with 8 bases separating them. The CDR3 is made up of 14 amino acids. CDR1 is WNHNN and CDR2 is SYGVQD in the germline V gene (reference sequence). CDR3 nucleotide sequence: TGCGCCAGCAGTGAGTCGAACCGGGACACTGAAGCTTTCTTT. As protein: CASSESNRDTEAFF.

The table lists this clone with a count of one. This rearrangement joins TRBV30 to TRBJ1-3, with a weak D call TRBD1 (5 bases). The CDR3 length is 14 residues. Germline lookup yields CDR1 GTSNPN and CDR2 SVGIG (reference sequence). The V end lost 1 base, the J end lost 2 bases, and 9 bases lay between the germline ends. CDR3 region: CAWSGGGAGNTIYF. Written as DNA, the CDR3 is TGTGCCTGGAGTGGGGGGGGAGCTGGAAACACCATATATTTT.

The V call is TRBV7-9, the J call TRBJ1-1; D gene uncertain. The CDR3 runs to 16 residues. V was trimmed by 2 bases and J by 3 bases, leaving 16 bases between them. Germline-derived CDR1 and CDR2 are SEHNR and FQNEAQ (reference sequence). CDR3 residues: CASSLPTGPGDTEAFF. CDR3 nucleotide sequence: TGTGCCAGCAGCTTACCGACCGGGCCCGGGGACACTGAAGCTTTCTTT.

The genes are TRBV3-1 (or the pseudogene TRBV3-2) and TRBJ2-7; TRBD1 matches at 7 bases. CDR1 LGHDT and CDR2 YNNKEL come from the germline V gene (reference sequence). V lost 6 bases and J lost 5; bases outside the gene matches: 13. The CDR3 runs 15 residues. The CDR3 is CASREFGQDGNEQYF. The CDR3 DNA reads as TGTGCCAGCAGGGAGTTTGGACAGGATGGAAACGAGCAGTACTTC.

In DNA, the CDR3 is TGTGCCAGCCCGAATGAAAAACTGTTTTTT. Translated, it gives CASPNEKLFF. V gene TRBV18 combines with J gene TRBJ1-4, with D unclear. Germline V lookup: CDR1 KGHSH, CDR2 LQKENI. The CDR3 has 10 residues. Trimming stripped 8 bases from V and 5 bases from J, with 3 bases between. Filled out from reference TRBV18 and TRBJ1-4, the complete variable domain reads NAGVMQNPRHLVRRRGQEARLRCSPMKGHSHVYWYRQLPEEGLKFMVYLQKENIIDESGMPKERFSAEFPKEGPSILRIQQVVRGDSAAYFCASPNEKLFFGSGTQLSVL.

The chain joins TRBV4-1 to TRBJ2-5, with D tentatively TRBD1 (6 bases). V was cut by 1 base and J by 5 bases, with 20 bases left in between. This CDR3 has 17 residues. Germline values: CDR1 MGHRA, CDR2 YSYEKL. CDR3 sequence reads: CASSQGGGTGSRETQYF. For the CDR3, the DNA is TGCGCCAGCAGCCAAGGAGGGGGTACAGGGTCCCGGGAGACCCAGTACTTC.

The chain carries TRBV5-1 and TRBJ2-1, with a possible D match to TRBD2 (5 bases). The germline CDR1 and CDR2 sequences are SGHRS and YFSETQ. V lost 1 base and J 5 bases, leaving 7 bases between the germline ends. The CDR3 spans 13 residues. CDR3 DNA: TGCGCCAGCAGCTTGATACTAGACAATGAGCAGTTCTTC. Translated: CASSLILDNEQFF.

J is TRBJ2-1 and V is TRBV7-9; 8 bases map to TRBD2. This CDR3 has 16 residues. Germline V gene lookup returns CDR1 SEHNR and CDR2 FQNEAQ (reference sequence). J was trimmed by 3 bases and V by 2 bases; bases with no gene match: 6. The CDR3 region is CASSLRLLADYNEQFF. The CDR3 DNA sequence: TGTGCCAGCAGCTTAAGGTTACTAGCGGACTACAATGAGCAGTTCTTC.

The chain is built from TRBV14 and TRBJ1-3; D remains ambiguous. Trimming pared 0 bases from V and 9 bases from J, leaving 3 bases between. Germline V lookup: CDR1 SGHDN, CDR2 FVKESK. The CDR3 covers 11 residues. This chain's CDR3 is CASSQDSTIYF. The CDR3 nucleotides read TGTGCCAGCAGCCAAGATAGCACCATATATTTT.

The V gene is TRBV4-1, the J gene TRBJ2-5; 9 positions match TRBD2. The CDR3 extends over 13 amino acids. J was trimmed by 4 bases and V by 6 bases; bases with no gene match: 3. In germline, CDR1 is MGHRA, CDR2 YSYEKL. The CDR3 sequence: CASRPSGAETQYF. CDR3 DNA: TGCGCCAGCAGGCCTAGCGGGGCAGAGACCCAGTACTTC.

The chain joins TRBV7-2 to TRBJ2-5, with 15 bases matching TRBD2. V shed 4 bases, J shed 4 bases, and the junction held 7 bases outside the gene matches. The CDR3 length is 17 residues. Per germline, CDR1 SGHTA and CDR2 FQGNSA. CDR3 sequence (DNA): TGTGCCAGCAGCTGGACTAGCGGGAGGGCCCTCCGAGAGACCCAGTACTTC. Amino acid sequence: CASSWTSGRALRETQYF.